The present entry profiles one T cell receptor beta chain with its context. Its antigen remains unidentified. These data come from a study of T-cell reconstitution after alpha-beta-depleted transplantation in children. The CDR3 is 15 residues long. V lost 3 bases, J lost 2 bases, and 11 bases lay in between. Study-level findings and limits: By about two months after transplant, alpha-beta T cells reportedly arose from several hundred graft clones that had expanded. A year had passed since transplant, and T-cell counts and diversity by then came mostly from newly produced T cells. Surviving recipient T cells and intrathymic progenitors accounted for some patients' high TCRbeta diversity at day 60.

Preparation of the TCRbeta library used unique molecular identifiers. One entry per CDR3 protein, called by TCRdb with MiXCR from the PCR reads. The sample has about 580,000 distinct CDR3 sequences; about 23% are singletons. The sequencing used PBMCs, mostly from graft donor cells, collected 360 days after TCRalphabeta/CD19-depleted stem cell transplant. This rearrangement joins TRBV12-3 or TRBV12-4 to TRBJ1-5; D gene uncertain. The receptor's source is a boy less than two years old who had a stem cell transplant for acute myeloid leukemia, so the T cells may come from the graft donor. CDR3 bases: TGTGCCAGCAGTTTTCCCCTCCGGGGCAATCAGCCCCAGCATTTT. It translates to CASSFPLRGNQPQHF.